The clone carrying this T cell receptor beta chain was seen only once. Germline values: CDR1 SGHDN, CDR2 FVKESK. The CDR3 contains 12 residues. Trimming cost V 5 bases and J 4 bases, with 8 bases left between them. These data originate in a study of control samples from healthy donors and cancer patients. Clones were read by immunoSEQ multiplex PCR, and TCRdb kept only the in-frame ones, dropping some. The repertoire holds approximately 170,000 clones, with 93% as singletons. The rearrangement joins TRBV14 to TRBJ1-2, with D perhaps TRBD1 (5 bases). Sequenced: blood. The sequence derives from a woman aged 55-70 years in good health. The CDR3 here is CASSSGLYGYTF. DNA of the CDR3: TGTGCCAGCAGCTCGGGGCTCTATGGCTACACCTTC.